The 5 T cell receptor beta chains given below trace back to one sample, sequenced in a study of blood T cell repertoires in COVID-19 (dated by TCRdb to the early 2020s). The library relied on the immunoSEQ multiplex PCR assay. The immuneACCESS repertoire file appears here via TCRdb, limited to in-frame rearrangements. These files lack a portion of the clones; in checked studies, under half of the deficit traces to unresolved V genes, and the cause of the others is not known. For this sample there are approximately 170,000 clones; approximately 84% appear just once. Together, the top ten hold around 3.5% of the sample. The sample consisted of PBMCs or T cells enriched from blood (not recorded which). The receptors come from a woman between 25 and 40 years old who had recovered from COVID-19.

The chain carries TRBV5-1 and TRBJ1-1; D is undetermined. The CDR3 loop spans 15 amino acids. Germline assignment: CDR1 SGHRS and CDR2 YFSETQ. The V end lost 2 bases, the J end lost 1 base, and 12 bases lay between the germline ends. The CDR3 DNA is TGCGCCAGCAGCTTTTCTTGGGAGGGGAACACTGAAGCTTTCTTT. Its protein is CASSFSWEGNTEAFF.

This clone was observed a few times. This chain connects TRBV7-4 to TRBJ2-5; D is possibly TRBD1 (9 bases). CDR3 length: 16 residues. Germline loops: CDR1 SGHVT, CDR2 SQSDAQ. Trimming stripped 4 bases from V and 4 bases from J, with 19 bases between. The CDR3 coding sequence is TGTGCCAGCAGCTCCCGGGACAGGGCGGGGGGAGAGACCCAGTACTTC. This translates into CASSSRDRAGGETQYF.

The chain links TRBV21-1 to TRBJ1-5; the D segment call TRBD1 is taken from the table without a DNA check. TRBV21-1 is tagged as a pseudogene. CDR3 length equals 14 residues. This chain's CDR3 is CASSMETEPQPQHF. As DNA, the CDR3 is TGTGCCAGCAGCATGGAAACAGAACCCCAGCCCCAGCATTTT.

The chain is built from TRBV3-1 (or the pseudogene TRBV3-2) and TRBJ1-1, with D unclear. This CDR3 is built from 12 residues. Germline V lookup: CDR1 LGHDT, CDR2 YNNKEL (reference sequence). V dropped 0 bases and J dropped 6 bases, with 5 bases sitting between them. CDR3 sequence: CASSQDSAEAFF. As DNA, the CDR3 is TGTGCCAGCAGCCAAGATAGCGCTGAAGCTTTCTTT.

This sequence joins TRBV10-3 and TRBJ1-2; D perhaps matches TRBD1 (5 bases). The CDR3 spans 13 residues. The germline V gene encodes CDR1 ENHRY and CDR2 SYGVKD. The ends were cut back, 2 bases at V and 7 bases at J, with 11 bases in the middle. DNA of the CDR3: TGTGCCATCAGTGAGGATAGACAGCTTGGCTACACCTTC. This translates into CAISEDRQLGYTF.